The clone carrying this TCR beta chain is categorized as medium-sized. This sample was taken from a study of T cells after yellow fever vaccination. In making TCR cDNA, 5'RACE template switching added a universal primer site and UMIs to it. TCRdb processed the 5' RACE reads anew with MiXCR; each CDR3 protein has one entry. This sample has around 30,000 distinct CDR3 sequences, with approximately 6.5% found just once. This receptor was obtained from a man aged 25-45 years who received the YFV17D yellow fever vaccine. This sample comprised PBMCs, either bulk or a sorted T-cell subset (CD4+, CD8+, memory, or dextramer-sorted; not recorded which), obtained on the day of the yellow fever booster vaccination.

The CDR3 here is CASSLGAKETQYF. The CDR3 DNA reads as TGTGCCAGCAGCTTAGGAGCCAAGGAGACCCAGTACTTC. The rearrangement links TRBV7-3 to TRBJ2-5, with D unclear. Germline CDR1 and CDR2: SGHTA and FQGTGA. V lost 2 bases, J lost 5 bases, and 9 bases lay in between. The CDR3 loop spans 13 amino acids.